This is a list of T cell receptor beta chains from one sample in a study of blood T cell repertoires in COVID-19. Data came from immunoSEQ multiplex PCR; TCRdb stores just in-frame clones and leaves some out. The sample has 400,000 or so clones, approximately 92% seen once; the top ten hold roughly 1.1%. Sequences were obtained from PBMCs or T cells enriched from blood (not recorded which). These receptors were collected from a man aged 30-40 years who had recovered from COVID-19. CDR3s include the opening cysteine and the closing phenylalanine or tryptophan. A D gene is named only where the DNA matches it firmly. A clone size is listed for some rows: how often the clone was seen (once, few, many), or a class if it is expanded.

len,d_gene,v_gene,j_gene,abundance,CDR3aa,CDR3nt
11,TRBD1,TRBV5-3,TRBJ1-1,once,CVRSSTGDAFF,TGTGTCAGAAGCTCGACAGGGGATGCTTTCTTT
13,TRBD1,TRBV28,TRBJ2-1,NA,CASSRQGDNEQFF,TGTGCCAGCAGCCGACAGGGGGACAATGAGCAGTTCTTC
10,NA,TRBV2,TRBJ2-1,NA,CASSVYEQFF,TGTGCCAGCAGTGTCTATGAGCAGTTCTTC
15,NA,TRBV2,TRBJ1-4,NA,CASSESRVLGEKLFF,TGTGCCAGCAGTGAATCCAGGGTCCTCGGCGAAAAACTGTTTTTT
17,TRBD1,TRBV28,TRBJ1-5,NA,CASSPLTQTGQVQPQHF,TGTGCCAGCAGTCCACTAACCCAGACGGGACAGGTACAGCCCCAGCATTTT
12,TRBD1,TRBV19,TRBJ2-7,few,CASSSRTGVQYF,TGTGCCAGTAGTTCGAGGACAGGGGTCCAGTACTTC
13,NA,TRBV12-3/TRBV12-4,TRBJ1-6,NA,CASSSGQFSPLHF,TGTGCCAGCAGCTCCGGACAGTTTTCACCCCTCCACTTT
17,NA,TRBV11-2,TRBJ1-4,NA,CASSFMRGSPGIEKLFF,TGTGCCAGCAGCTTTATGCGCGGGAGCCCCGGAATTGAAAAACTGTTTTTT
19,NA,TRBV15,TRBJ1-2,NA,CATSRDGGDVLLGGYGYTF,TGTGCCACCAGCAGAGATGGTGGGGACGTCTTACTGGGGGGCTATGGCTACACCTTC
12,TRBD1,TRBV12-3/TRBV12-4,TRBJ1-2,NA,CASRDRMDGYTF,TGTGCCAGCAGGGACAGGATGGACGGCTACACCTTC
15,NA,TRBV7-2,TRBJ2-7,NA,CASRSSRDTRSEQYF,TGTGCCAGCAGATCAAGCCGGGACACAAGAAGCGAGCAGTACTTC
15,TRBD1,TRBV19,TRBJ2-7,NA,CASSQAGTVVYEQYF,TGTGCCAGTAGTCAAGCCGGGACAGTTGTTTACGAGCAGTACTTC
13,NA,TRBV6-5,TRBJ1-1,once,CASTQDWETEAFF,TGTGCCAGCACTCAGGACTGGGAGACTGAAGCTTTCTTT
14,NA,TRBV9,TRBJ2-7,NA,CASSYGQTSYEQYF,TGTGCCAGCAGCTACGGACAGACCTCCTACGAGCAGTACTTC
13,NA,TRBV6-5,TRBJ1-6,NA,CASKEGPNSPLHF,TGTGCCAGCAAGGAGGGACCGAATTCACCCCTCCACTTT
10,NA,TRBV5-1,TRBJ2-1,NA,CASHNNEQFF,TGCGCCAGCCACAACAATGAGCAGTTCTTC
20,NA,TRBV5-1,TRBJ2-3,NA,CASSLGLLGTDIASTDTQYF,TGCGCCAGCAGCTTGGGGCTGCTGGGGACTGATATCGCTAGCACAGATACGCAGTATTTT
14,NA,TRBV18,TRBJ2-7,NA,CASSPPTRTDEQYF,TGTGCCAGCTCACCACCGACTAGAACAGACGAGCAGTACTTC
15,TRBD1,TRBV6-5,TRBJ2-7,NA,CASSYSIGGYYEQYF,TGTGCCAGCAGTTACTCGATAGGGGGCTATTACGAGCAGTACTTC
14,NA,TRBV19,TRBJ1-5,NA,CASSLGLSNQPQHF,TGTGCCAGTAGCTTGGGACTGAGCAATCAGCCCCAGCATTTT
15,NA,TRBV7-9,TRBJ1-3,NA,CASSLETLSGNTIYF,TGTGCCAGCAGCTTAGAGACACTCTCTGGAAACACCATATATTTT
14,TRBD2,TRBV5-5,TRBJ2-7,NA,CASSVTSGPSVKYF,TGTGCCAGCAGCGTGACTAGCGGCCCTTCGGTAAAGTACTTC
14,NA,TRBV6-5,TRBJ1-4,NA,CASSPGGIGRKLFF,TGTGCCAGCAGTCCCGGGGGAATCGGGCGAAAACTGTTTTTT
16,TRBD2,TRBV13,TRBJ2-3,NA,CASSRGTSGSTDTQYF,TGTGCCAGCAGCCGAGGGACTAGCGGTAGCACAGATACGCAGTATTTT
12,NA,TRBV12-3/TRBV12-4,TRBJ2-7,NA,CASSLFGYEQYF,TGTGCCAGCAGTTTATTCGGCTACGAGCAGTACTTC
17,TRBD1,TRBV6-2/TRBV6-3,TRBJ1-3,NA,CASSARTGWSSGNTIYF,TGTGCCAGCAGTGCCCGGACAGGATGGAGCTCTGGAAACACCATATATTTT
18,TRBD2,TRBV19,TRBJ2-2,NA,CASSPGGGLAGEVGELFF,TGTGCCAGTAGCCCGGGGGGAGGACTAGCGGGAGAGGTCGGGGAGCTGTTTTTT
14,NA,TRBV3-1/TRBV3-2,TRBJ1-2,NA,CASSYRDISRGYTF,TGTGCCAGCAGCTACCGGGATATAAGTCGTGGCTACACCTTC
13,NA,TRBV19,TRBJ2-7,once,CASSIGRSYEQYF,TGTGCCAGTAGTATAGGGCGGAGCTACGAGCAGTACTTC
15,TRBD2,TRBV15,TRBJ2-1,NA,CATRTGTSDMGEQFF,TGTGCCACCCGAACCGGGACTAGCGATATGGGTGAGCAGTTCTTC
17,TRBD2,TRBV5-1,TRBJ2-2,NA,CASSPLALAGHTGELFF,TGCGCCAGCAGCCCTCTCGCGTTAGCGGGACACACCGGGGAGCTGTTTTTT
15,TRBD1,TRBV27,TRBJ1-3,once,CASSRKGTGGNTIYF,TGTGCCAGCAGCCGCAAGGGGACAGGGGGAAACACCATATATTTT
17,NA,TRBV28,TRBJ1-5,NA,CASSPVGSRYSNQPQHF,TGTGCCAGCAGCCCCGTGGGGAGCAGATATAGCAATCAGCCCCAGCATTTT
15,NA,TRBV7-3,TRBJ2-1,NA,CASSLQGGAYNEQFF,TGTGCCAGCAGCTTACAAGGGGGGGCTTACAATGAGCAGTTCTTC
14,NA,TRBV5-8,TRBJ1-1,NA,CASSLVSAGREAFF,TGTGCCAGCAGCTTGGTTTCTGCGGGACGGGAAGCTTTCTTT
17,TRBD2,TRBV5-4,TRBJ2-6,NA,CASSLVTSVTGANVLTF,TGTGCCAGCAGCTTGGTGACTAGCGTAACTGGGGCCAACGTCCTGACTTTC
14,NA,TRBV3-1/TRBV3-2,TRBJ2-7,NA,CASSQDPYSYEQYF,TGTGCCAGCAGCCAAGACCCGTACTCCTACGAGCAGTACTTC
16,TRBD1,TRBV3-1/TRBV3-2,TRBJ2-5,once,CASSQSDRGEEETQYF,TGTGCCAGCAGCCAAAGCGACAGGGGAGAAGAAGAGACCCAGTACTTC
14,NA,TRBV7-8,TRBJ1-1,NA,CASSPRNMNTEAFF,TGTGCCAGCAGCCCCAGGAACATGAACACTGAAGCTTTCTTT
15,TRBD1,TRBV13,TRBJ1-4,NA,CASSTYTGTGGRLFF,TGTGCCAGCAGCACCTACACCGGGACAGGGGGTAGACTGTTTTTT